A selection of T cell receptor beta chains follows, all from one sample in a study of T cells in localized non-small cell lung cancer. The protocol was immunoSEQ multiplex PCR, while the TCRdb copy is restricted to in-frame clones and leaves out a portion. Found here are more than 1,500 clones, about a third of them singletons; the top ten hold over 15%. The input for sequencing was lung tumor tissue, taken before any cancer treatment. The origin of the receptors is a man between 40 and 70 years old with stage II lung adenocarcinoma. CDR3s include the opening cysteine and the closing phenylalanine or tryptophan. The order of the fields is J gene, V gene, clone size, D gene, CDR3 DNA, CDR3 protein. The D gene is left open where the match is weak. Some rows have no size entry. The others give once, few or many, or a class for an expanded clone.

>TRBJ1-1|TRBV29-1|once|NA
TGCAGCGTTGATAAGCGGGGGATGAACACTGAAGCTTTCTTT
CSVDKRGMNTEAFF
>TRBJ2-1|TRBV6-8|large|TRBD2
TGTGCCAGCAGTTACGGCGGGGGGAATATTGGGGAGCAGTTCTTC
CASSYGGGNIGEQFF
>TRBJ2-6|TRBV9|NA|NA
TGTGCCAACAGCGTAATTAACTCTGGGGCCAACGTCCTGACTTTC
CANSVINSGANVLTF
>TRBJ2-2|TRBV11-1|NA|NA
TGTGCCAGCAGCTTACAGGGGATAAACACCGGGGAGCTGTTTTTT
CASSLQGINTGELFF
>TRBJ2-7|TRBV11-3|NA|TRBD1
TGTGCCAGCAGCTTTCGAAAAGGGGGCCACGAGCAGTACTTC
CASSFRKGGHEQYF
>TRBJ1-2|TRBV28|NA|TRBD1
TGTGCCAGCAGTTTGGAGGACAGGGCGAATGGCTACACCTTC
CASSLEDRANGYTF
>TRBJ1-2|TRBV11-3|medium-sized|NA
TGTGCCAGCAGCTTGCGAGGGGGAGACGGTAACTATGGCTACACCTTC
CASSLRGGDGNYGYTF
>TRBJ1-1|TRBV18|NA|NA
TGTGCCAGCTCACCAACGGGGAGCAACACTGAAGCTTTCTTT
CASSPTGSNTEAFF
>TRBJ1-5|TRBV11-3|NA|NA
TGTGCCAGCAGCTTAAAGGGGACATCTAATCAGCCCCAGCATTTT
CASSLKGTSNQPQHF
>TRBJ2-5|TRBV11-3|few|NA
TGTGCCAGCAACTTAGGTGGGGGACGAGAGACCCAGTACTTC
CASNLGGGRETQYF
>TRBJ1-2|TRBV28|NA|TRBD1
TGTGCCAGCAGCATCGACAGGGTTAACTATGGCTACACCTTC
CASSIDRVNYGYTF
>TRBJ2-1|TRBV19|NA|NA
TGTGCCAGTAGTATAACACGAACTTCCTACAATGAGCAGTTCTTC
CASSITRTSYNEQFF
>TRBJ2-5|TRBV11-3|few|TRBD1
TGTGCCAGCAGCTCCCGGACAGGGCTAGAGACCCAGTACTTC
CASSSRTGLETQYF
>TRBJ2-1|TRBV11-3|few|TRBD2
TGTGCCAGCAGCCGCGGGGGATCCTACAATGAGCAGTTCTTC
CASSRGGSYNEQFF
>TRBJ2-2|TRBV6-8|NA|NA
TGTGCCAGCAGCGTCCAGGGAGACAGAGCCGGGGAGCTGTTTTTT
CASSVQGDRAGELFF
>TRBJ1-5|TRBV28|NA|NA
TGTGCCAGCAGTTTAGGAGTTGAGCCCCAGCATTTT
CASSLGVEPQHF
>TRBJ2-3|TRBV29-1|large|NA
TGCAGCGTTGAATGGTCGGTGAGCACAGATACGCAGTATTTT
CSVEWSVSTDTQYF
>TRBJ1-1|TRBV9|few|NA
TGTGCCAGCAGTGAAAATAGAGGGCTTGGGGCTGAAGCTTTCTTT
CASSENRGLGAEAFF
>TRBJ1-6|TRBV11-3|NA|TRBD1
TGTGCCAGCACCCGGGTTGACAGGGAAAATTCACCCCTCCACTTT
CASTRVDRENSPLHF
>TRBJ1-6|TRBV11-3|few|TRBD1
TGTGCCAGCAACCAAGATCACAGGGGGACTTCACCCCCCCACTTT
CASNQDHRGTSPPHF
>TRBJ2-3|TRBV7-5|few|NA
TGTGCCAGCAGCTACCGACTAGCAGACACAGATACGCAGTATTTT
CASSYRLADTDTQYF
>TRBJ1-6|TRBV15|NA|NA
TGTGCCACCAGCAGAGGGAGGGAGGACGCCTATAATTCACCCCTCCACTTT
CATSRGREDAYNSPLHF
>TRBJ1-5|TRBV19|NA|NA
TGTGCCAGTAGTACCCGATACGGGGGCAATCAGCCCCAGCATTTT
CASSTRYGGNQPQHF
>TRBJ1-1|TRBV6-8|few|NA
TGTGCCAGCAGCCGGACAGATGTACCAACCCTTGCTGAAGCTTTCTTT
CASSRTDVPTLAEAFF
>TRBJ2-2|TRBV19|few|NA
TGTGCCAGTAGTCTCCCGACAGGCTCGAACACCGGGGAGCTGTTTTTT
CASSLPTGSNTGELFF
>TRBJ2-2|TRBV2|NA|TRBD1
TGTGCCAGCGCGGGAAGGACAGGGGTCGGCACCGGGGAGCTGTTTTTT
CASAGRTGVGTGELFF
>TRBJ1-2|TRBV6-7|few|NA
TGTGCCAGCAGATCCTTGGGGGACCACTCTTCCTATGGCTACACCTTC
CASRSLGDHSSYGYTF
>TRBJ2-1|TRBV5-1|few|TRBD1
TGCGCCAGCAGCTTGGAGGGGGCCGGCTACAATGAGCAGTTCTTC
CASSLEGAGYNEQFF
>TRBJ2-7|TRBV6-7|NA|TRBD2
TGTGCCAGCAGTTATCCTCGCTCTCTAGAGCGGGAGGGCATGTACGAGCAGTACTTC
CASSYPRSLEREGMYEQYF
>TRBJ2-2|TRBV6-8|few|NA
TGTGCCACCCGGGGGCAGATGAACACCGGGGAGCTGTTTTTT
CATRGQMNTGELFF
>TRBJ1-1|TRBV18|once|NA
TGTGCCAGCTCACCAAAAGGCACTGAAGCTTTCTTT
CASSPKGTEAFF
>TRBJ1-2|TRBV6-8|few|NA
TGTGCCAGCAGTTACACTGAACACTATGGCTACACCTTC
CASSYTEHYGYTF
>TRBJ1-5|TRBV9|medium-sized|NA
TGTGCCAGCAGCGTAGAAACAGCCGACCATCAGCCCCAGCATTTT
CASSVETADHQPQHF
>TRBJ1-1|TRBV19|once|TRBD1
TGTGCCAGTAGTTCTCGGACAGGGATCCCTGAAGCTTTCTTT
CASSSRTGIPEAFF
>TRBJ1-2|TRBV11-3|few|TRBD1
TGTGCCAGCAGCCTCGACCCACAGGGGAACTATGGCTACACCTTC
CASSLDPQGNYGYTF
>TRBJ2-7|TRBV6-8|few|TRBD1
TGTGCCAGCAGTCCGGACAGGAGACCCTACGAGCAGTACTTC
CASSPDRRPYEQYF
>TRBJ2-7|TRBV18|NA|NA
TGTGCCAGCTCACCTACAAACTACGAGCAGTACTTC
CASSPTNYEQYF
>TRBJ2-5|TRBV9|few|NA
TGTGCCAGCAGCCCGACGTGGGACCTCGAAGAGACCCAGTACTTC
CASSPTWDLEETQYF
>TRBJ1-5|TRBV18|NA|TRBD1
TGTGCCAGCTCACCTTCTACAGGGGGTAATAGCAATCAGCCCCAGCATTTT
CASSPSTGGNSNQPQHF
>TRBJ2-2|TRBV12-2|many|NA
TGTGCCACTACACGACTAGCGGGGGGCCAGGGCGGGGAGCTGTTTTTT
CATTRLAGGQGGELFF
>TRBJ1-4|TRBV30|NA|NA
TGTGCCTGGAGTCTGGGGAATTTTGAAAAACTGTTTTTT
CAWSLGNFEKLFF
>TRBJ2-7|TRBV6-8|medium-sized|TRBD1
TGTGCCAGCAGTCTCAGGGGGAATAGCTACGAGCAGTACTTC
CASSLRGNSYEQYF
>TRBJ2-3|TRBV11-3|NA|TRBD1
TGTGCCAGCAGCCCAAAACAGGGGCCGGATACGCAGTATTTT
CASSPKQGPDTQYF
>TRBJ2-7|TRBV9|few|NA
TGTGCCAGCAGCGCCCAGGGTGCCTACGAGCAGTACTTC
CASSAQGAYEQYF
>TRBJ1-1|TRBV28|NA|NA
TGTGCCAGCAGTTTAATGAACACTGAAGCTTTCTTT
CASSLMNTEAFF
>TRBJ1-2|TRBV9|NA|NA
TGTGCCAGCAGCGCCGCAGGCCCCTGGAGAGGCTACACCTTC
CASSAAGPWRGYTF
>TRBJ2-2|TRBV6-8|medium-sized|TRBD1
TGTGCCAGCAGTTACACGTCCGGGACAGGGATCCTCACCGGGGAGCTGTTTTTT
CASSYTSGTGILTGELFF
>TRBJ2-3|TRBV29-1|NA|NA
TGCAGCGCTACGGGACTCCGGTTTGATACGCAGTATTTT
CSATGLRFDTQYF
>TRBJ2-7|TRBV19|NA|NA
TGTGCCAGTAGTGGTATAGGGGCAAGCTCCTACGAGCAGTACTTC
CASSGIGASSYEQYF
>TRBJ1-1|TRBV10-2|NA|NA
TGCGCCAGCAGTTGGCAGTCGAACACTGAAGCTTTCTTT
CASSWQSNTEAFF
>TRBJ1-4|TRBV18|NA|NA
TGTGCCAGCTCACCTCGGGAGTTGCGGTTCGAGGGAACCGGCACTAATGAAAAACTGTTTTTT
CASSPRELRFEGTGTNEKLFF
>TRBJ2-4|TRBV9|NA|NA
TGTGCCAGCAGTGTAAGGCTAAACATTCAGTACTTC
CASSVRLNIQYF